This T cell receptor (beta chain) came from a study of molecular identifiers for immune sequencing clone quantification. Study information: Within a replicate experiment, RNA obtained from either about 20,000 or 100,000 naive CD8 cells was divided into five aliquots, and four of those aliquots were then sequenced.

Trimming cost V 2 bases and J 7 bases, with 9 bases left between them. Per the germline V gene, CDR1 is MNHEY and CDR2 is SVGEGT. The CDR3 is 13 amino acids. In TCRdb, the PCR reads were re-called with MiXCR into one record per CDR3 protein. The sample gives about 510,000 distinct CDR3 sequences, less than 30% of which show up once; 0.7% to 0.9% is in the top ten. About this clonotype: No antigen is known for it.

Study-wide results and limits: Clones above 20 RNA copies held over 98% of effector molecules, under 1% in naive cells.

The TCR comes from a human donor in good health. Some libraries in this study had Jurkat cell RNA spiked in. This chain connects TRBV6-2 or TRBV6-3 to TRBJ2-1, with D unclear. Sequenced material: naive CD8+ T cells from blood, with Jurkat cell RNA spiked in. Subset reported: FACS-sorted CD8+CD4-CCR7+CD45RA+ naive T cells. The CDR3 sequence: CASSYTPINEQFF. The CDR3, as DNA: TGTGCCAGCAGTTACACCCCTATTAATGAGCAGTTCTTC.